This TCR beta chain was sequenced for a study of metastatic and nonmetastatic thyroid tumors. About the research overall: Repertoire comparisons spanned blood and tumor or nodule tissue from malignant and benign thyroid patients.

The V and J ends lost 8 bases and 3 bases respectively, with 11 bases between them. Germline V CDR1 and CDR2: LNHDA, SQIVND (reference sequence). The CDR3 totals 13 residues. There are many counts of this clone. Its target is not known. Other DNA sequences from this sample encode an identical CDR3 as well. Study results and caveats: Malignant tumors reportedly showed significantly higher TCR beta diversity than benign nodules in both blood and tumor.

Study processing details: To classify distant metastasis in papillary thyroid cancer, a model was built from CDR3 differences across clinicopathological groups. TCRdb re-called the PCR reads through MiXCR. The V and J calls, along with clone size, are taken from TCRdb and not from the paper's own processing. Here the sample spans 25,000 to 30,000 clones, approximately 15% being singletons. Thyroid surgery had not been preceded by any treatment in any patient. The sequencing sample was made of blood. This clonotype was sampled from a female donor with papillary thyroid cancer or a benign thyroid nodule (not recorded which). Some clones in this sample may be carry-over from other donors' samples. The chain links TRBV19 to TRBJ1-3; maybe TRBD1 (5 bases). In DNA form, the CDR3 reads TGTGCCAGTGCGGGGGAATATGGAAACACCATATATTTT. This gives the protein CASAGEYGNTIYF. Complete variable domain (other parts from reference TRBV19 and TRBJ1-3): DGGITQSPKYLFRKEGQNVTLSCEQNLNHDAMYWYRQDPGQGLRLIYYSQIVNDFQKGDIAEGYSVSREKKESFPLTVTSAQKNPTAFYLCASAGEYGNTIYFGEGSWLTVV.